The 21 T cell receptor beta chains presented below share a single source sample, sequenced in a study of T cell repertoires in cytomegalovirus infection. TCRdb re-analysed the reads in MiXCR, keeping a single row per CDR3 protein. The data contain 250,000 or so distinct CDR3 sequences, 17% of them singletons. The source material was CD8+ T cells from PBMCs. The receptors derive from a human donor in good health (CMV status not recorded). Some clones in this sample may be carry-over from other donors' samples.

This sequence joins TRBV28 and TRBJ1-1; TRBD1 might be the D (6 bases). There are 14 residues in the CDR3. Trimming took off 10 bases at V and 1 base at J, with 16 bases between the two ends. Per the germline V gene, CDR1 is MDHEN and CDR2 is SYDVKM. The CDR3, as DNA: TGTGCCACCAAAAAGGGGGACACGAACACTGAAGCTTTCTTT. This gives the protein CATKKGDTNTEAFF.

This clonotype was counted ten times or more. The V gene is TRBV7-9, the J gene TRBJ2-2, with D maybe TRBD2 (6 bases). Trimming removed 5 bases from V and 7 bases from J, with 14 bases in between. The CDR3 covers 14 residues. The germline gives CDR1 SEHNR, CDR2 FQNEAQ (reference sequence). For the CDR3, the DNA is TGTGCCAGCAGCCCCCCGGGGGAGGACGGGGAGCTGTTTTTT. This gives the protein CASSPPGEDGELFF.

The gene calls are TRBV6-6 and TRBJ2-4; D possibly corresponds to TRBD2 (5 bases). V shed 2 bases and J shed 8 bases, with 19 bases lying between them. This CDR3 has 16 residues. Germline CDR1 and CDR2: MNHNY and SVGAGI (reference sequence). The CDR3 nucleotides are TGTGCCAGCAGTTACAGCCCACGGGATACTGAGCACATTCAGTACTTC. Encoded protein: CASSYSPRDTEHIQYF.

The table lists this clonotype with a few counts. V gene TRBV7-9 combines with J gene TRBJ1-6, with TRBD1 identical over 8 bases. V shed 5 bases, J shed 0 bases, and the junction held 9 bases outside the gene matches. Per germline, CDR1 SEHNR and CDR2 FQNEAQ (reference sequence). The CDR3 extends over 18 amino acids. The chain's CDR3 is CASSPDRDYISYNSPLHF. As DNA, the CDR3 is TGTGCCAGCAGCCCGGACAGGGATTATATCTCCTATAATTCACCCCTCCACTTT.

The J gene is TRBJ2-1, the V gene TRBV27, with 7 bases identical to TRBD1. This CDR3 spans 14 amino acids. V shed 3 bases, J shed 4 bases, and the junction held 3 bases outside the gene matches. The germline V gene has CDR1 MNHEY and CDR2 SMNVEV (reference sequence). The chain's CDR3 is CASSLDRPYNEQFF. The DNA of the CDR3 is TGTGCCAGCAGTTTGGACAGGCCATACAATGAGCAGTTCTTC.

The chain is built from TRBV29-1 and TRBJ2-3, with 7 bases aligning to TRBD2. The CDR3 totals 16 residues. The V segment lost 2 bases and the J segment 1 base; nucleotides outside the gene matches: 9. Germline assignment: CDR1 SQVTM and CDR2 ANQGSEA. The CDR3 DNA sequence: TGCAGCGTTGAACTGGGGGAGGGGAGGGGCACAGATACGCAGTATTTT. Translating it yields CSVELGEGRGTDTQYF.

This clonotype occurred a few times. The rearrangement joins TRBV4-1 to TRBJ2-7; D could derive from TRBD1 or TRBD2 (5 bases each). V lost 3 bases and J 4 bases, leaving 19 bases between the germline ends. The CDR3 extends over 16 amino acids. Germline V gene sequence: CDR1 MGHRA, CDR2 YSYEKL. CDR3 sequence reads: CASSHEPGPEQYEQYF. The CDR3 nucleotides are TGCGCCAGCAGCCATGAACCGGGACCAGAGCAGTACGAGCAGTACTTC.

The V and J genes are TRBV4-3 and TRBJ2-1; perhaps TRBD1 as D (6 bases). Germline V gene sequence: CDR1 LGHNA, CDR2 YSLEER. Trimming removed 0 bases from V and 5 bases from J, with 14 bases in between. The CDR3 length is 16 residues. CDR3 region: CASSQEDLGTNNEQFF. The CDR3 DNA sequence: TGCGCCAGCAGCCAAGAAGATTTGGGGACAAACAATGAGCAGTTCTTC.

The gene calls are TRBV7-9 and TRBJ2-5; 7 bases agree with TRBD2. Germline V gene sequence: CDR1 SEHNR, CDR2 FQNEAQ (reference sequence). CDR3 length: 14 amino acids. The V and J ends lost 5 bases and 2 bases, in that order; junction bases with no gene match: 5. The CDR3 is CASSQLGGQETQYF. The CDR3 DNA reads as TGTGCCAGCAGCCAATTGGGAGGGCAAGAGACCCAGTACTTC.

This rearrangement joins TRBV25-1 to TRBJ1-2; D ambiguous. CDR1 is MGHDK, CDR2 SYGVNS, per germline. The CDR3 is 13 amino acids. V was trimmed by 3 bases and J by 1 base, leaving 6 bases between them. The DNA of the CDR3 is TGTGCCAGCAGTGACCTGAATAACTATGGCTACACCTTC. Its protein is CASSDLNNYGYTF.

This clonotype was seen a few times. This chain uses TRBV11-2 with TRBJ1-5; D is uncertain. CDR1 SGHAT and CDR2 FQNNGV come from the germline V gene. CDR3 length equals 15 residues. V lost 0 bases to trimming and J lost 3 bases, with 9 bases between them. The CDR3 coding sequence is TGTGCCAGCAGCTTAGAGGCCGCGCCCAATCAGCCCCAGCATTTT. This translates into CASSLEAAPNQPQHF.

This clonotype showed up many times. The CDR3 DNA sequence: TGTGCCAGCAGCGTAAGCCCTATTCTGGGGGGCATCGACTATGGCTACACCTTC. Residues: CASSVSPILGGIDYGYTF. The chain recombines TRBV7-8 with TRBJ1-2; TRBD1 might be the D (6 bases). V lost 5 bases and J lost 3, with 25 bases in between. The length of the CDR3 is 18 residues. Germline assignment: CDR1 SGHVS and CDR2 FQNEAQ.

The rearrangement links TRBV4-2 to TRBJ1-1, with a possible D match to TRBD1 (6 bases). Trimming removed 0 bases at V and 0 bases at J, with 20 bases between. This CDR3 comprises 19 residues. Germline V CDR1 and CDR2: LGHNA, YNFKEQ. CDR3 protein: CASSQEGTRDTDLNTEAFF. CDR3 DNA: TGTGCCAGCAGCCAAGAAGGGACCCGGGACACAGACCTGAACACTGAAGCTTTCTTT.

This clonotype has a count of ten or more. The rearrangement joins TRBV28 to TRBJ1-1; perhaps TRBD1 as D (6 bases). Germline CDR1 and CDR2: MDHEN and SYDVKM. V lost 5 bases to trimming and J lost 11 bases, with 24 bases between them. This CDR3 contains 15 residues. CDR3 in DNA: TGTGCCAGCAGTCTGGACAGTGTTGGAAGCCGCCGGGCTTTCTTT. Its translation is CASSLDSVGSRRAFF.

The CDR3 is CASSLVFRGAGENQETQYF. Written as DNA, the CDR3 is TGTGCCAGCAGCTTAGTGTTTCGAGGGGCGGGGGAGAATCAAGAGACCCAGTACTTC. V is TRBV7-8 and J is TRBJ2-5; 7 bases map to TRBD2. After removal of 1 base from V and 2 bases from J, the junction contained 16 bases not matched to a gene. CDR3 length equals 19 residues. Germline V gene lookup returns CDR1 SGHVS and CDR2 FQNEAQ.

In this sample, this clonotype turned up a few times. The chain links TRBV14 to TRBJ1-2, with D uncertain. V was trimmed by 3 bases and J by 2 bases, leaving 4 bases between them. This CDR3 has 12 amino acids. Germline assignment: CDR1 SGHDN and CDR2 FVKESK. The CDR3 region is CASSQTNYGYTF. The CDR3 DNA follows: TGTGCCAGCAGCCAGACAAACTATGGCTACACCTTC.

The chain is built from TRBV20-1 and TRBJ1-1; tentative D call: TRBD1 (6 bases). Trimming took off 3 bases at V and 4 bases at J, with 15 bases between the two ends. The CDR3 totals 14 residues. In germline, CDR1 is DFQATT, CDR2 SNEGSKA (reference sequence). CDR3 sequence (DNA): TGCAGTGCTAGGGAGGGGGGGCTTTTCACTGAAGCTTTCTTT. This gives the protein CSAREGGLFTEAFF.

The chain joins TRBV29-1 to TRBJ2-3; 14 bases align to TRBD2. The CDR3 is made up of 18 amino acids. Trimming at V came to 4 bases and at J to 0 bases, leaving 9 bases not matched to a gene. CDR1 and CDR2 from the germline V gene are SQVTM and ANQGSEA. The DNA of the CDR3 is TGCAGCGTTGGTCTGTCAGGGACTAGCGGGGGAAGCACAGATACGCAGTATTTT. It translates to CSVGLSGTSGGSTDTQYF.

V and J are TRBV5-4 and TRBJ2-1; perhaps TRBD1 as D (6 bases). There are 15 residues in the CDR3. From germline, CDR1 is SGHNT and CDR2 YYREEE (reference sequence). Trimming took off 0 bases at V and 8 bases at J, with 15 bases between the two ends. The CDR3 nucleotides read TGTGCCAGCAGCTTGGGGTCAGGGGTTAGGGATGAGCAGTTCTTC. Translated: CASSLGSGVRDEQFF.

The J gene is TRBJ2-7, the V gene TRBV7-9; 9 bases align to TRBD1. The ends lost 6 bases at V and 6 bases at J; junction bases unmatched: 12. The CDR3 spans 15 residues. Germline loops: CDR1 SEHNR, CDR2 FQNEAQ (reference sequence). The CDR3 protein is CASSLTGGAGLEQYF. CDR3 bases: TGTGCCAGCAGTCTAACAGGGGGCGCCGGCCTCGAGCAGTACTTC.

This clonotype came up a few times. The V and J genes are TRBV20-1 and TRBJ1-2; 9 bases map to TRBD1. The CDR3 spans 14 residues. Losses at the gene ends were 5 bases for V and 8 bases for J; bases not matched to a gene: 12. CDR1 is DFQATT and CDR2 is SNEGSKA in the germline V gene (reference sequence). The CDR3 region has the DNA TGCAGTGCTCCCCCGACAGGGGGTGGGATGGGCTACACCTTC. Protein: CSAPPTGGGMGYTF.